What follows is one T cell receptor (beta chain) and its context. Its cognate antigen is unknown. Assay: immunoSEQ multiplex PCR; the TCRdb copy retains only in-frame clones and omits some. The data contain almost 85,000 clones, approximately 95% of them singletons. Autoimmune disease history or systemic immunosuppression led to patients being barred. The sample originates from a study of OX40 agonist ivuxolimab in advanced cancers. Study details: The treatment was a fully human IgG2 OX40 agonist, ivuxolimab.

Study results and caveats: Patients with a partial response at 0.1-3.0 mg/kg had among the lowest clonal expansion.

From germline, CDR1 is SGDLS and CDR2 YYNGEE. This CDR3 has 15 amino acids. Deletions cut 4 bases from V and 5 bases from J, with 16 bases between. The TCR originated in an adult with an advanced solid tumor such as melanoma, head and neck, liver or kidney cancer. The specimen was CD4+ or CD8+ T cells sorted from blood, collected in a trial of the OX40 agonist ivuxolimab. The chain employs TRBV9 and TRBJ2-1; perhaps TRBD1 as D (6 bases). In nucleotides, the CDR3 is TGTGCCAGCAGCCCATCGACAGGAGCCGACAATGAGCAGTTCTTC. Protein sequence: CASSPSTGADNEQFF. Full variable domain (remainder filled in from reference TRBV9 and TRBJ2-1): DSGVTQTPKHLITATGQRVTLRCSPRSGDLSVYWYQQSLDQGLQFLIQYYNGEERAKGNILERFSAQQFPDLHSELNLSSLELGDSALYFCASSPSTGADNEQFFGPGTRLTVL.